This T cell receptor beta chain was documented in a study of cytomegalovirus exposure and HLA in healthy donors. The V gene's germline CDR1 is SGHRS and CDR2 YFSETQ. The CDR3 length is 15 residues. V was pared by 4 bases and J by 9 bases, with 17 bases between. Assay used: immunoSEQ multiplex PCR; TCRdb lists only in-frame clones, some missing. The sample lists 300,000 to 450,000 clones, approximately 90% occurring once. This clone has just one count. This rearrangement joins TRBV5-1 to TRBJ1-6, with D possibly TRBD1 on 6 matching bases. The specimen was PBMCs. The source is a woman between 18 and 29 years old in good health and CMV-seronegative. CDR3 DNA: TGCGCCAGCAGCAATGATCCAGGGGTGGGTTCACCCCTCCACTTT. Translation gives CASSNDPGVGSPLHF.